This T cell receptor (beta chain) was profiled in a study of CD4 T cells in relation to SARS-CoV-2 and coronaviruses. Some clones are missing from TCRdb's copy, which holds only in-frame ones; the method was immunoSEQ multiplex PCR. In the table there are about 11,000 clones, about 89% of which are singletons. The CDR3 runs to 11 residues. The V and J ends lost 6 bases and 7 bases respectively, with 9 bases between them. The sample was naive CD4+ T cells from PBMCs. Regarding subset: naive CD4+ T cells isolated by negative enrichment. The chain links TRBV12-3 or TRBV12-4 to TRBJ1-2, with D possibly being TRBD1 (5 bases). The TCR was taken from an adult with COVID-19. The CDR3 region is CASRAGSGYTF. As DNA, the CDR3 is TGTGCCAGCAGGGCAGGGTCTGGCTACACCTTC.